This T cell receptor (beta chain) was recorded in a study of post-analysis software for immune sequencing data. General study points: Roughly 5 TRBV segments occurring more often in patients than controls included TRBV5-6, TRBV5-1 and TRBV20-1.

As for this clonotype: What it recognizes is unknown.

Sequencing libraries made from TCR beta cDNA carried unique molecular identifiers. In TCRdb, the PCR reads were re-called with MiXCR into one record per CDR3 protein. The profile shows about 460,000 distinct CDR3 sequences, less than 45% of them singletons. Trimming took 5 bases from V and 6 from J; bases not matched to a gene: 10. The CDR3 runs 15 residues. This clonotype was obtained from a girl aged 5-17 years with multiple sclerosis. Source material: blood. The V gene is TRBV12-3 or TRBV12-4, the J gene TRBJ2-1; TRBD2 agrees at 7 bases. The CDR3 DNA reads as TGTGCCAGCAGTCCTCAGCGGGGTATATCCAATGAGCAGTTCTTC. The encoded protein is CASSPQRGISNEQFF.